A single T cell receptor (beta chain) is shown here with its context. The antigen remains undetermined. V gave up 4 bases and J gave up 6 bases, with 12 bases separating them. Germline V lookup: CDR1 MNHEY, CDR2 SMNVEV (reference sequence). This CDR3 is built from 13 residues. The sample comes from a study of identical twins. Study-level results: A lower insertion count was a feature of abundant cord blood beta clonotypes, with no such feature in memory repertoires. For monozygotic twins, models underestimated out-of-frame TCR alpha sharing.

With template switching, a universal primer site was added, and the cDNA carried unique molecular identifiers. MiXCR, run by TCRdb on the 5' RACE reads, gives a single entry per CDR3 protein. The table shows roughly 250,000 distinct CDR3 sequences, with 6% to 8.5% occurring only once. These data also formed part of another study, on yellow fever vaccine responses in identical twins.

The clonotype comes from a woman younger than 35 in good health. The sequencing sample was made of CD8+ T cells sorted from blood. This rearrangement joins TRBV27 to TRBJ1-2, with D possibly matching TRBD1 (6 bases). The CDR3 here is CASSWGARDGYTF. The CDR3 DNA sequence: TGTGCCAGCAGTTGGGGGGCACGGGATGGCTACACCTTC.